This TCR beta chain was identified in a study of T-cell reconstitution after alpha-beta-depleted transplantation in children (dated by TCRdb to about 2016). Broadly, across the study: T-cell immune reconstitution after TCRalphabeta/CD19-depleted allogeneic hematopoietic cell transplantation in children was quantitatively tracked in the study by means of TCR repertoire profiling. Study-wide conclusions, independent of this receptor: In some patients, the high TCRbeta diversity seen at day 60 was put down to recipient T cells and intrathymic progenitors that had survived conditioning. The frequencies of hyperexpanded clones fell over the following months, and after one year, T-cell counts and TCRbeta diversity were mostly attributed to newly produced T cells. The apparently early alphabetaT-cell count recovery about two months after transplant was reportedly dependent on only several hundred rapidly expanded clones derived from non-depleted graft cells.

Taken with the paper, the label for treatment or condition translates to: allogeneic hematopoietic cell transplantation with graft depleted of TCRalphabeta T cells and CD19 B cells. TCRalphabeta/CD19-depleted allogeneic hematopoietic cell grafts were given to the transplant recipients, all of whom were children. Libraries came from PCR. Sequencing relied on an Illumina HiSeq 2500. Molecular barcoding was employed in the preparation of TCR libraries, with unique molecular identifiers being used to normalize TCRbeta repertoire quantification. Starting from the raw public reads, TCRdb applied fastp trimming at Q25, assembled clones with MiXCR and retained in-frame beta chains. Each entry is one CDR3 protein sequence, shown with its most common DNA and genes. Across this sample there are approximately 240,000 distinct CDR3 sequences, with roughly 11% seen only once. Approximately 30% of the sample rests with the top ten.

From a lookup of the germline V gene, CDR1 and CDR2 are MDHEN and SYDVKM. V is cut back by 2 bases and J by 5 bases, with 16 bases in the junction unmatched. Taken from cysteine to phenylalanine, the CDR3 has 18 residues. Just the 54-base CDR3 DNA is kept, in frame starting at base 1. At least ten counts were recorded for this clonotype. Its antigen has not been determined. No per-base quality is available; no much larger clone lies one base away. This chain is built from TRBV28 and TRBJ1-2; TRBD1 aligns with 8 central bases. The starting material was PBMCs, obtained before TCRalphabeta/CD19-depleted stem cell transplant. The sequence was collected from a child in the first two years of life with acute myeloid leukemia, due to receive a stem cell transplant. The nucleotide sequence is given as TGTGCCAGCAGTTTAATACGGGCAGGGGGCACGAACACTTATGGCTACACCTTC. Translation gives CASSLIRAGGTNTYGYTF.